This T cell receptor (beta chain) was identified in a study of blood T cell repertoires in COVID-19. Study overall: The cDNA or gDNA used as material had been derived from T cells, B-cell-depleted T cells, or PBMCs.

This clone has more than one count but fewer than ten. This CDR3 has 16 residues. The junction had 5 bases not matched to a gene; V was cut back by 1 base and J by 5 bases. Germline lookup yields CDR1 SGHRS and CDR2 YFSETQ. Methods used by the authors: Using reference gene primer amplification, nucleated cell counts were estimated. Only in-frame clones appear in the TCRdb table, and some are missing; sequencing was by immunoSEQ multiplex PCR. That table furnishes V, J and clone size, whereas the DNA furnished D and trimming. The data show tens of thousands of clones, 85% to 95% seen once. The receptor comes from a human donor with active COVID-19. The donor label of this sample is uncertain. Sequenced input: peripheral blood. The chain links TRBV5-1 to TRBJ1-6; 8 nucleotides line up with TRBD1. CDR3 residues: CASSLLPGQDNSPLHF. The CDR3 nucleotides read TGCGCCAGCAGCTTGCTCCCGGGACAGGATAATTCACCCCTCCACTTT.